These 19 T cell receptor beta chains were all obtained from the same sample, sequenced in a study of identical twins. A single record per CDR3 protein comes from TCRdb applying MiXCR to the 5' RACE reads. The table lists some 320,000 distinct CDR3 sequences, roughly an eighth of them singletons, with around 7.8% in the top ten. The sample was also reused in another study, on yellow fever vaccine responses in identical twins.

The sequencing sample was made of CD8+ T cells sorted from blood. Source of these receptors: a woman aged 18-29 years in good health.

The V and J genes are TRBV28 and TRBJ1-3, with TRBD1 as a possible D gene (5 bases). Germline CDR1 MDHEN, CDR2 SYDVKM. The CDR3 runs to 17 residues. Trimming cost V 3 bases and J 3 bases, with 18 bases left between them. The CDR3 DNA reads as TGTGCCAGCAGTTTGGGCCAGGGATTCGTGAGTGGAAACACCATATATTTT. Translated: CASSLGQGFVSGNTIYF.

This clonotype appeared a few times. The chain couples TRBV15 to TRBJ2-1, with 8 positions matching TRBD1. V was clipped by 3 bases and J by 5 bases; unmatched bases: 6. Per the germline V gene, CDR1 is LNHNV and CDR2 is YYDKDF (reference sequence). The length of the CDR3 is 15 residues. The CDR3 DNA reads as TGTGCCACCAGCAGTTTCGACAGGGGAAACAATGAGCAGTTCTTC. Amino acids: CATSSFDRGNNEQFF. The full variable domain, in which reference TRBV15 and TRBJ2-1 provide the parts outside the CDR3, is DAMVIQNPRYQVTQFGKPVTLSCSQTLNHNVMYWYQQKSSQAPKLLFHYYDKDFNNEADTPDNFQSRRPNTSFCFLDIRSPGLGDTAMYLCATSSFDRGNNEQFFGPGTRLTVL.

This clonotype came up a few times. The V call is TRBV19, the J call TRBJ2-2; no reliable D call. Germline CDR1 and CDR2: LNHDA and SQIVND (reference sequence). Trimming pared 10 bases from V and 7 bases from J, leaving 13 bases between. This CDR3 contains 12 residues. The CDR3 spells CAIAGLGGELFF. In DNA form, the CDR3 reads TGTGCCATTGCAGGTTTAGGCGGGGAGCTGTTTTTT.

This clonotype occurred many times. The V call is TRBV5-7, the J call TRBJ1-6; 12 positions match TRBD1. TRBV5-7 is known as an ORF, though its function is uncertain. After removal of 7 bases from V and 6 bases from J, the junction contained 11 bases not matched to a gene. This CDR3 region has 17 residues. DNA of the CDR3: TGTGCCAGCTGGGACAGGGGGCTCTCCGCACTTAATTCACCCCTCCACTTT. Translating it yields CASWDRGLSALNSPLHF.

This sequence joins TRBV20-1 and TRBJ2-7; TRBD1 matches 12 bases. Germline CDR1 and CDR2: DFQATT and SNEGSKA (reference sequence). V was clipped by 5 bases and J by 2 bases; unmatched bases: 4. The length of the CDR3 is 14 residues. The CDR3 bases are TGCAGTGCTGAGCGGGACAGGGGGCCCTACGAGCAGTACGTC. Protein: CSAERDRGPYEQYV.

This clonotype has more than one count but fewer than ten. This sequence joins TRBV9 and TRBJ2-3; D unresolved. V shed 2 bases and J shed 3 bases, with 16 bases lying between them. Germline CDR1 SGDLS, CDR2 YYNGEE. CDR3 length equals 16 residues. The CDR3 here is CASSVRVVESTDTQYF. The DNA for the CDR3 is TGTGCCAGCAGCGTCCGTGTAGTAGAGTCGACAGATACGCAGTATTTT.

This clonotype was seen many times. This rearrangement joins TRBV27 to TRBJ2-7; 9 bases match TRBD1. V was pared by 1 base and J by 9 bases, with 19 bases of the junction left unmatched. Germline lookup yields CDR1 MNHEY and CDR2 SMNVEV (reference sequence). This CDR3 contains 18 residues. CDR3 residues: CASSLYPPGQGQASGQYF. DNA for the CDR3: TGTGCCAGCAGTTTATATCCCCCGGGACAGGGACAGGCCTCAGGGCAGTACTTC.

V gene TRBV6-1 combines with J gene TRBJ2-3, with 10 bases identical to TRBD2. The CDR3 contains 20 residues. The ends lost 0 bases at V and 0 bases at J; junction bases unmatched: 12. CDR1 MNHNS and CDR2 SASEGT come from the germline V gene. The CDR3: CASSEALLAGQLSSTDTQYF. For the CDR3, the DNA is TGTGCCAGCAGTGAAGCGCTACTAGCGGGACAATTAAGCAGCACAGATACGCAGTATTTT.

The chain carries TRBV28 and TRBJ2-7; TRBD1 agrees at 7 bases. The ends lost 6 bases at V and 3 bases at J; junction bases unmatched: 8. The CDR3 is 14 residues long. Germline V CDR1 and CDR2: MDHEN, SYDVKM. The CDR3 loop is CASSQTGKLYEQYV. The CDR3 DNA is TGTGCCAGCAGCCAGACAGGGAAACTCTACGAGCAGTACGTC.

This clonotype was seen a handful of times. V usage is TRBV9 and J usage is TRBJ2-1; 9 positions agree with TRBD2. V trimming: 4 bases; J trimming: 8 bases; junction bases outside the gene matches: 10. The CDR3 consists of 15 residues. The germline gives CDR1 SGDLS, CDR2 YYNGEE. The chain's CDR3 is CASSPGGTSFDEQFF. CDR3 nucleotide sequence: TGTGCCAGCAGCCCCGGTGGGACTAGCTTCGATGAGCAGTTCTTC.

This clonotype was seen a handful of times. The CDR3 DNA reads as TGCGCCAGCAGCTTGGGACAGGGAGGGGGAATGAACACTGAAGCTTTCTTT. Translation gives CASSLGQGGGMNTEAFF. J is TRBJ1-1 and V is TRBV5-1, with TRBD1 identical over 7 bases. This CDR3 has 17 amino acids. Trimming at V came to 0 bases and at J to 0 bases, leaving 8 bases not matched to a gene. The V gene's germline CDR1 is SGHRS and CDR2 YFSETQ.

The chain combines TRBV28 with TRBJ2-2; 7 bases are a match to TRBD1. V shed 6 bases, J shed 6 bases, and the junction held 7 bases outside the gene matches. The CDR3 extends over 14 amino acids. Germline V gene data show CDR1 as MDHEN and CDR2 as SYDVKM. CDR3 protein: CASSLYRGPGELFF. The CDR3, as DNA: TGTGCCAGCAGCCTATACAGGGGTCCCGGGGAGCTGTTTTTT.

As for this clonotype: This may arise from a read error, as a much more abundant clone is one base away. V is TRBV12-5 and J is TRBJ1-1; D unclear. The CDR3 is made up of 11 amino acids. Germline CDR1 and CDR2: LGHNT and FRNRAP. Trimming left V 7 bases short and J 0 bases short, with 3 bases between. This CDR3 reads CASALNTEAFF. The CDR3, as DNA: TGTGCTAGTGCGCTGAACACTGAAGCTTTCTTT.

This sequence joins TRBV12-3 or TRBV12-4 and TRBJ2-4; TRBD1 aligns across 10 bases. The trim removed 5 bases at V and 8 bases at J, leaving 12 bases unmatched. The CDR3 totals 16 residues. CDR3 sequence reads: CASSPHGTGDWDIQYF. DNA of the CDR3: TGTGCCAGCAGTCCCCACGGGACAGGGGATTGGGACATTCAGTACTTC.

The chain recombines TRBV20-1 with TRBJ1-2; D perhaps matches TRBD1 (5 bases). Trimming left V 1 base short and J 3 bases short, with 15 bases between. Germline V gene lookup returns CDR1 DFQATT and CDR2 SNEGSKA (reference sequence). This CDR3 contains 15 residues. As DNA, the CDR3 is TGCAGTGCTAGAGTAACCATCCCGGGACACTATGGCTACACCTTC. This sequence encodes CSARVTIPGHYGYTF.

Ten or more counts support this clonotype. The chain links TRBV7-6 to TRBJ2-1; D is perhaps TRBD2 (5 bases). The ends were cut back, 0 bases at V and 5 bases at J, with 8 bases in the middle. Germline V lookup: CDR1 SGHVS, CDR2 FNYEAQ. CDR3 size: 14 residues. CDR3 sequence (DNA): TGTGCCAGCAGCTTAGCCCTAGCCCACAATGAGCAGTTCTTC. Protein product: CASSLALAHNEQFF.

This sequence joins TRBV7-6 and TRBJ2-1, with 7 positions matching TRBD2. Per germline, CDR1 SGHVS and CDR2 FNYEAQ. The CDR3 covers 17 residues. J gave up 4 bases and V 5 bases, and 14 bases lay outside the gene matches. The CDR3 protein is CASSDDSSGEIYNEQFF. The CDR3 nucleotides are TGTGCCAGCAGCGACGATTCGAGCGGGGAGATATACAATGAGCAGTTCTTC.

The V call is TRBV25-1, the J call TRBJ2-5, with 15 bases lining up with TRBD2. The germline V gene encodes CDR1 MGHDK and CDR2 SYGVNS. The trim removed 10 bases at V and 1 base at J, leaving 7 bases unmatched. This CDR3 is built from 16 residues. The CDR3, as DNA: TGTGCCAACCCGGGACTAGCGGGAGGATGCCAAGAGACCCAGTACTTC. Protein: CANPGLAGGCQETQYF.

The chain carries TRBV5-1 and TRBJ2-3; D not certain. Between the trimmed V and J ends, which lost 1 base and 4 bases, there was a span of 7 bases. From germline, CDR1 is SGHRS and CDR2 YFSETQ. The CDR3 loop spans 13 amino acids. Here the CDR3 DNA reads TGCGCCAGCAGCTTGTGGGGATCAGATACGCAGTATTTT. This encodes CASSLWGSDTQYF.